A selection of T cell receptor beta chains follows, all from one sample in a study of blood T cell repertoires in COVID-19. TCRdb keeps only in-frame clones here, not all; method: immunoSEQ multiplex PCR. The data contain about 400,000 clones, 70% to 90% of them seen just once; the ten biggest clones take up around 1.9%. Sequencing input: PBMCs or T cells enriched from blood (not recorded which). The receptor set was obtained from a man in his forties in a cohort exposed to, infected with or recovered from COVID-19 (not recorded which). Each CDR3 is given with its conserved first and last residue.

V	J	CDR3
TRBV19	TRBJ1-5	CASSIDRTREGQPQHF
TRBV14	TRBJ2-1	CASSQGSRSSGRYNEQFF
TRBV5-1	TRBJ1-6	CASSLVGQAGSYNSPLHF
TRBV30	TRBJ2-3	CAWSPSGSFTDTQYF
TRBV11-2	TRBJ2-1	CASSSRGQSSYNEQFF
TRBV7-2	TRBJ2-7	CASSPRTASYEQYF
TRBV28	TRBJ2-1	CASSSGGGEQFF
TRBV19	TRBJ2-2	CASSPGQGFTGELFF
TRBV2	TRBJ1-6	CASSGLSRTPWDSPLHF
TRBV7-9	TRBJ1-1	CASSPPDRNTEAFF
TRBV9	TRBJ1-3	CASSLTGASSGNTIYF
TRBV5-1	TRBJ1-1	CASSLVAGGNTEAFF
TRBV10-3	TRBJ1-2	CAISERAGGGEGYTF
TRBV9	TRBJ1-3	CASSSRTVSGNTIYF
TRBV27	TRBJ2-1	CASSLPPGTEGEQFF
TRBV18	TRBJ2-1	CASSPPSGGSSNEQFF
TRBV5-1	TRBJ2-7	CASSLVAGGSYEQYF
TRBV7-9	TRBJ1-1	CASSPGTTNTEAFF
TRBV6-4	TRBJ2-5	CASSEQGTTLQETQYF
TRBV28	TRBJ1-1	CASSPGFSNTEAFF
TRBV11-2	TRBJ2-1	CASSLGGLAGGLYNEQFF
TRBV30	TRBJ1-1	CAWSVRKPGQGEAFF
TRBV18	TRBJ2-1	CASSRGQGSYNEQFF
TRBV3-1/TRBV3-2	TRBJ1-2	CASSQEGSQGRGYGYTF
TRBV5-1	TRBJ2-2	CASSLGLAGAGELFF
TRBV2	TRBJ1-6	CATRQGPYNSPLHF
TRBV7-6	TRBJ2-1	CASSKRLAGSYNEQFF
TRBV25-1	TRBJ1-1	CASKDRAATEAFF
TRBV28	TRBJ2-5	CASSPQGSETQYF
TRBV30	TRBJ1-5	CAWGGTLGGNQPQHF
TRBV15	TRBJ2-1	CATSRPTSGRNEQFF
TRBV18	TRBJ1-1	CASSPREDSLFAFF
TRBV6-1	TRBJ2-7	CASSELREQYF
TRBV5-6	TRBJ2-7	CASSLSDRSSYEQYF
TRBV2	TRBJ1-2	CASTLQGANNYGYTF
TRBV28	TRBJ1-1	CASSSDRLHTEAFF
TRBV19	TRBJ1-5	CASSIESSTGYSNQPQHF
TRBV3-1/TRBV3-2	TRBJ2-3	CASSQGGAGEGTDTQYF